This passage covers 11 T cell receptor delta chains from one sample sequenced in a study of γδ T cells in repeated Plasmodium falciparum infection. TCRdb reanalysed the multiplex PCR reads via CATT. Here the sample spans roughly 86,000 delta-chain clones, under 1.5% being singletons. Gammadelta T cells were flow-sorted from PBMC into Vgamma9/Vdelta2+ and Vdelta2-negative populations for bulk analysis. The sequencing sample was made of gamma-delta T cells from blood. All receptors come from a pool of human donors (malaria-infected and uninfected, not separated).

Only a few counts were recorded for this clone. A far more abundant clone sits one base away, making this likely a read error. Distinct nucleotide sequences in the sample also encode this CDR3. The chain employs TRDV1 and TRDJ1, with 13 bases aligning to TRDD3. Germline trimming cut 5 bases from V and 2 bases from J; bases unmatched to any gene: 26. The length of the CDR3 is 23 residues. Germline V CDR1 and CDR2: TSWWSYY, QGS. The CDR3 coding sequence is TGTGCTCTTGGGCTACCTTCCTACACCTTACTGGGGGATACGCGCATCTTTACCGATAAACTCATCTTT. Amino acids: CALGLPSYTLLGDTRIFTDKLIF.

This clone was seen repeatedly, ten times or more. TCRdb assigns this DNA the protein of a much larger clone, which departs from its translation at residue 6; this likely reflects a read error, and the protein shown comes from translating the DNA. The chain has TRDV2 and TRDJ1; a weak D match, TRDD3 (5 bases). TCRdb gives no J gene; it was assigned here by matching the DNA to germline. This CDR3 has 16 residues. The ends were cut back, 0 bases at V and 0 bases at J, with 13 bases in the middle. Germline V lookup: CDR1 GEAIGNYY, CDR2 EKD. CDR3 sequence: CACDTAGASNTDKLIF. The CDR3 coding sequence is TGTGCCTGTGACACCGCGGGGGCTTCTAACACCGATAAACTCATCTTT.

On this clone: The protein recorded in TCRdb matches a much larger clone and deviates from this DNA's translation at residue 10, suggesting a read error; the protein here is obtained by translating the DNA. The chain uses TRDV1 and TRDJ1; weak D call: TRDD3 (6 bases). No J gene was available from TCRdb, and it was assigned here by a germline match of the DNA. Per germline, CDR1 TSWWSYY and CDR2 QGS. CDR3 length: 21 residues. V dropped 0 bases and J dropped 0 bases, with 26 bases sitting between them. CDR3 region: CALGELVLPEGGVFYTDKLIF. The CDR3 DNA is TGTGCTCTTGGGGAACTCGTTTTACCCGAGGGGGGAGTTTTCTACACCGATAAACTCATCTTT.

Only a few counts were recorded for this clone. The amino acid sequence in TCRdb belongs to a much larger clone and departs from this DNA's translation at residue 9, likely a sequencing read error; the sequence shown is translated from the DNA. This chain connects TRDV1 to TRDJ1; the match to TRDD3 covers 9 bases. TCRdb is silent on the J gene; assignment here came from matching the DNA to germline. V was clipped by 3 bases and J by 3 bases; unmatched bases: 26. The germline gives CDR1 TSWWSYY, CDR2 QGS. This CDR3 comprises 22 residues. The CDR3 loop reads CALGDGILPPQYWGTLPDKLIF. CDR3 nucleotides: TGTGCTCTTGGGGATGGAATCCTTCCGCCGCAGTACTGGGGGACACTACCCGATAAACTCATCTTT.

This clone was counted at least ten times. The V gene is TRDV2, the J gene TRDJ1; 7 bases are a match to TRDD3. No J segment appears in TCRdb, so it was assigned here by matching the sequence to germline. The CDR3 runs to 15 residues. The junction had 13 bases not matched to a gene; V was cut back by 3 bases and J by 7 bases. Germline loops: CDR1 GEAIGNYY, CDR2 EKD. DNA for the CDR3: TGTGCCTGTGACGGGCTGGGGGCCTATCACGGTAAACTCATCTTT. Residues: CACDGLGAYHGKLIF.

A note on this clone: The protein that TCRdb holds for this DNA derives from a much larger clone and differs from the translated DNA at residue 3, which likely indicates a read error; the protein shown here is translated from the DNA. This sequence joins TRDV1 and TRDJ1; a possible D gene is TRDD3 (6 bases). Matching the DNA to germline supplied the J gene, which TCRdb does not give. CDR3 length equals 16 residues. Germline loops: CDR1 TSWWSYY, CDR2 QGS. This CDR3 reads CAPGERGRFNTDKLIF. The CDR3 coding sequence is TGTGCTCCTGGGGAACGGGGCCGTTTCAACACCGATAAACTCATCTTT.

As to this clone: The protein TCRdb gives is from a much larger clone and does not agree with this DNA's translation at residue 3, likely a read error; the protein shown here comes from the DNA. This chain joins TRDV1 and TRDJ1; 8 nucleotides line up with TRDD3. This CDR3 has 18 amino acids. Germline-derived CDR1 and CDR2 are TSWWSYY and QGS. As DNA, the CDR3 is TGTGCTTTTGGGGACAGGGACGGAAGGGGGATAATCGGGTATAAACTCATCTTT. It yields the protein CAFGDRDGRGIIGYKLIF.

This clone was observed at least ten times. V usage is TRDV1 and J usage is TRDJ1; 9 bases line up with TRDD3. Trimming cost V 2 bases and J 4 bases; bases outside gene matches: 17. This CDR3 comprises 19 residues. Germline CDR1 TSWWSYY, CDR2 QGS. The CDR3 sequence: CALGEFGKFTGGHLDKLIF. The CDR3 DNA reads as TGTGCTCTTGGGGAATTCGGCAAATTTACTGGGGGACACCTCGATAAACTCATCTTT.

At least ten counts were recorded for this clone. The TCRdb record carries a much larger clone's protein, which differs from this DNA's translation at residue 17; a read error is the likely cause, and the protein listed here is the DNA translation. There is no J gene call, but TRDV1 is given as the V gene; the listed D gene, TRDD3, was not tested against the DNA. The CDR3 is made up of 19 amino acids. Per germline, CDR1 TSWWSYY and CDR2 QGS. The CDR3 here is CALGGQIVLGDRKSDKPIF. In nucleotides, the CDR3 is TGTGCTCTTGGGGGACAAATAGTCCTGGGGGATAGGAAATCCGATAAACCCATCTTT.

This clone showed up just a few times. This DNA's translation differs at residue 6 from TCRdb's protein, which comes from a much larger clone; a read error is likely, and the protein shown is translated from the DNA. As DNA, the CDR3 is TGTGCCTGTGACACGACGTACTGGGGGATACGCGATACCCCATACACCGATAAACTCATCTTT. The encoded protein is CACDTTYWGIRDTPYTDKLIF. This sequence joins TRDV2 and TRDJ1; TRDD3 aligns across 13 bases. Germline matching of the DNA provided the J gene here, since TCRdb leaves it blank. Germline CDR1 reads GEAIGNYY; CDR2 reads EKD. Trimming took 1 base from V and 0 from J; bases not matched to a gene: 16. CDR3 length: 21 amino acids.

This clone was seen only a few times. This DNA translates differently at residue 12 from the TCRdb protein, which is that of a much larger clone; a read error is likely, and the protein shown is the DNA's own translation. The chain uses TRDV3 and TRDJ1; TRDD3 is a possible D gene (5 bases). Germline CDR1 and CDR2: TVYSNPD and GDNSRS (reference sequence). The CDR3 totals 15 residues. The CDR3 DNA reads TGTGCCTTTTACACGGACTGGAATGGCACCGATAATCTCATCTTT. Translation: CAFYTDWNGTDNLIF.